The clone carrying this T cell receptor beta chain was recorded once. The entry originates in a study of OX40 agonist ivuxolimab in advanced cancers. Trimming took 4 bases from V and 1 from J, leaving 3 bases between them. CDR1 is DFQATT, CDR2 SNEGSKA, per germline (reference sequence). The length of the CDR3 is 11 residues. This table comes from immunoSEQ multiplex PCR, and its TCRdb copy is limited to in-frame clones, with some not included. Of approximately 100,000 clones listed, less than 95% are singletons. The chain has TRBV20-1 and TRBJ2-3; no reliable D call. Here the sequenced sample was CD4+ or CD8+ T cells sorted from blood, taken in a trial of the OX40 agonist ivuxolimab. The TCR originated in an adult with an advanced solid tumor such as melanoma, head and neck, liver or kidney cancer. In DNA form, the CDR3 reads TGCAGTGCTACCCGCACAGATACGCAGTATTTT. As protein: CSATRTDTQYF.